This T cell receptor beta chain was retrieved from a study of cytomegalovirus exposure and HLA in healthy donors listed by TCRdb under 2017. As for the study more broadly: According to an earlier analysis of 450 to 650 of the donors, about 179 million T cells yielded roughly 100 million unique TCR beta sequences and about 300 Gb of sequence data. In the later analysis, no new phenotypic data were used to find candidate immune exposures; instead, reliance was placed on TCR beta sequences and their occurrence across donors. In a later analysis, previously published TCR beta repertoires from fewer than 750 donors were re-analyzed and high-resolution HLA genotyping was added so that TCR occurrence patterns could be studied. To predict cytomegalovirus infection status, the study brought together high-throughput TCR immunosequencing, statistical association of individual TCRs with disease status, and machine learning. Donor age, sex, ethnicity and CMV serostatus were collected together with the repertoire data. The study used immunosequencing to profile the T cell repertoires of hundreds of subjects and linked those repertoires to cytomegalovirus serostatus. Roughly five DR-DQ haplotypes were handled as single units for association and clustering because linkage in the cohort was strong. Typing coverage varied by locus: roughly 629-640 donors for A, B, C, DRB1 and DQB1; roughly 520 for DQA1; about 600 for DPA1; around 490 for DPB1. In a later genetic analysis, genome-wide SNP genotypes for about 65% of the 666 donors were used, and that subset was treated as a discovery cohort. Among around 400 genotyped donors of the cohort, an average of approximately 240,000 unique TCR beta nucleotide sequences was sequenced per donor, of which about 19% were non-productive. In addition to the first cohort of roughly 700 subjects, a separate validation cohort of 100 to 150 different subjects was used. About 300 gigabases of sequencing data and 70 million to 100 million unique TCR sequences were included in an early release covering about 700 HLA-typed donors. Of the 398 genotyped donors, around 81% fell in the genetic ancestry cluster associated with self-reported Caucasian donors. In an earlier analysis of about 590 of the donors, high-throughput TCR beta sequencing was used to judge whether each TCR beta V gene segment behaved as functional or pseudogenic. Every repertoire in the discovery cohort had been generated on one and the same sequencing platform. Both class I and class II loci were covered by HLA typing, at four-digit resolution. The study was designed to test whether signatures of past pathogen exposure could be identified by cataloging public T cell receptors. Overall study results and their limits: Because HLA typing was unavailable for some donors at each locus, only the typed subset was used in association tests. According to a later analysis, parvovirus B19, influenza, CMV and Epstein-Barr virus appeared linked to several top co-occurrence clusters. A later analysis found that TCR association rates varied across HLA loci, with DRB1 alleles showing the most associated TCRs and HLA-C alleles the fewest. A further reported finding was that TCR beta sequences accurately predicted the HLA-A and HLA-B alleles for most subjects in the first cohort. Broadly in line with IMGT annotations, most TCR beta V segments showed up in productive rearrangements about 87% or about 30% of the time in an earlier analysis of around 550 of the donors. The study gave a list of 150 to 200 TCR beta chains associated with cytomegalovirus. A group of highly shared sequence variants was considered likely to be a technical artifact of the sequencing pipeline. A later analysis found that most CMV-associated TCR beta chains appeared HLA-restricted, with HLA associations seemingly driven largely by CMV exposure. For the cohort, immune exposure information was limited to CMV serostatus. Across donors, most TCR sequences were observed very rarely, whereas some public TCRs were present in many individuals. In vitro tests confirmed that a few of the cytomegalovirus-associated TCR beta chains recognize cytomegalovirus antigens. Compared with the approximately 720-donor mean, donors in an Asian-associated ancestry cluster had fewer N-insertions in productive TCRs, according to a later genetic analysis. When HLA alleles, especially DR and DQ, strongly co-occurred, TCR associations were difficult to assign to individual alleles. The classifier was reported to diagnose cytomegalovirus status with high specificity and sensitivity in both the original cohort and the validation cohort. Because counts were too low, seventeen rarely observed V segments, including chromosome 9 orphons, were excluded from the earlier analysis of about 500 of the donors. V-gene and J-gene trimming of TCR beta chains was associated with a missense DCLRE1C variant in a later genetic analysis, and the association was replicated in an independent cohort. According to the authors, the approach could potentially be generalized to other disease states and immunological phenotypes. In a later analysis, HLA-associated TCR beta chains showed more clonal expansion and lower generation probabilities than non-associated chains that were equally common. At a false discovery rate of 0.05, a later analysis linked under 20,000 TCR beta sequences to specific HLA alleles. Some IMGT-functional V segments, including TRBV6-2 and TRBV6-3, could not be distinguished by the 87-base-pair reads and were therefore excluded. The presence/absence analyses assumed that sequencing depth was roughly uniform across donors, and that assumption may not be true. Correlated functional status among segregating V segments might be attributable to linkage disequilibrium, but an unknown experimental factor could not be ruled out. Only TCR beta chains were sequenced in this cohort, and the absence of alpha or paired-chain data limited detectable features.

The cohort was made up of approximately 700 healthy bone marrow donors. At the time of sampling, all cohort members were nominally healthy, though unrecorded immune exposures were likely present. The donor tested CMV seronegative and was one of the 352 seronegative cohort members. Each donor provided a peripheral blood sample, and peripheral blood mononuclear cells were used for TCR beta sequencing. Genomic DNA extraction from the blood cell samples was performed with the Qiagen DNeasy Blood Extraction Kit. Libraries were built with the immunoSEQ multiplex PCR assay. A mixture of 60 forward primers for TCR Vbeta segments and 13 reverse primers for TCR Jbeta segments was used in the multiplex PCR. Amplification of the CDR3 region of rearranged TCR beta genes was performed with a multiplex PCR assay on genomic DNA. The amplified TCR beta libraries were sequenced on the Illumina HiSeq System as 87-base-pair reads. In the original analysis: A later analysis tallied 70 million to 100 million unique TCR beta chains across the 666 repertoires, and around 10 million of those chains were shared by two or more donors. A nearest-neighbor algorithm error-corrected the raw reads and collapsed the reads into unique sequences, merging closely related sequences to remove PCR and sequencing errors. CDR3 sequences were aligned to IMGT reference sequences to assign V, D and J gene segments. For a sequence to be retained, at least a six-nucleotide match to both a V gene segment and a J gene segment was required. Rearrangements were classified as productive when the CDR3 lacked stop codons and remained in frame with V and J, and all other rearrangements were classified as non-productive. CDR3 was defined according to IMGT convention as the region running from the second conserved V-encoded cysteine to the conserved J-encoded phenylalanine. Sequences without an unambiguous match to a single V gene segment were excluded from the earlier analysis of about 640 of the donors. In an earlier analysis of roughly 500 of the donors, V segments were called functional above 56.7% productive rearrangements and were called segregating when the between-donor standard deviation exceeded 5%. A statistical classification framework was built for diagnosing cytomegalovirus status from the catalog of TCR beta chain sequences. In a later analysis, TCR nucleotide sequences were compared against IMGT/GENE-DB human TR gene sequences so that V and J genes could be assigned. A later analysis assigned CDR3 sequences and most-parsimonious VDJ recombination scenarios with the TCRdist pipeline. In a later analysis, each TCR beta chain was defined by its CDR3 amino acid sequence together with its V-gene family, and reads without a unique V-gene family were excluded. In a later analysis, 500 to 700 highly shared, low-generation-probability nucleotide sequences were removed to address suspected cross-contamination and a sequencing artifact. A later analysis calculated a clonal expansion index for each public chain from normalized within-repertoire ranks of inferred template counts. In a later analysis, generation probabilities were computed using a VDJ recombination model fitted to out-of-frame rearrangements, and the results were checked against IGoR. In a later analysis, hypergeometric tests were used to score TCR-TCR, TCR-HLA and TCR-CMV co-occurrence, with a repertoire-size bias correction applied to TCR pairs. A later analysis estimated false discovery rates by permuting HLA or CMV assignments 20 times. A later analysis grouped co-occurring TCRs with DBSCAN, adding TCRdist sequence similarity when clustering within HLA-allele-positive subsets. Co-occurrence clustering excluded repertoires with fewer than 30,000 or more than 120,000 public chains, plus five with anomalous nucleotide sharing. Here the immuneACCESS table is served through TCRdb, limited to in-frame sequences with V and J called. Missing clones are a known gap in these copies; in checked studies unresolved V genes cover under half, and the rest lacks a known reason. V and J calls and clone size are as listed in that table; D and trimming were resolved from the DNA. Recorded for this sample are about 140,000 clones; roughly 80% of them occurred a single time. The top ten hold around 5% of the sample.

About this clone itself: Its cognate antigen has yet to be identified. No clone much larger than this one lies a single base away; base qualities are absent.

The CDR3 runs 15 residues from the cysteine to the phenylalanine. Only the CDR3 DNA stays, 45 bases, in frame from base 1. CDR1 and CDR2 are read off the germline V gene as SQVTM and ANQGSEA. V and J lose 6 bases and 6 bases, and a span of 23 bases separates them. This TCR derives from a male donor in good health and CMV-seronegative. Sequenced input: PBMCs. The chain was built from TRBV29-1 and TRBJ1-1; the D gene is possibly TRBD1, with 6 bases matching. The CDR3: CSVTRPGQPDPEAFF. The bases are TGCAGCGTAACCAGACCGGGACAACCGGACCCTGAAGCTTTCTTT. Extended through the reference TRBV29-1 and TRBJ1-1 proteins, this CDR3 yields the full variable domain: SAVISQKPSRDICQRGTSLTIQCQVDSQVTMMFWYRQQPGQSLTLIATANQGSEATYESGFVIDKFPISRPNLTFSTLTVSNMSPEDSSIYLCSVTRPGQPDPEAFFGQGTRLTVV.